Below, 4 T cell receptor beta chains from the same sample are listed, as sequenced in a study of T cells in Graves' hyperthyroidism and ophthalmopathy. Amplification of TCR beta CDR3 regions used RNA as the template. The TCR CDR3 was amplified in a first-round RT-PCR using the HTBI primer set. MiXCR was run by TCRdb on the multiplex PCR reads, yielding one entry per CDR3 protein. The data show some 300,000 distinct CDR3 sequences, roughly 18% seen once. The sample comprised blood. All receptors come from a man in his forties or fifties with Graves' ophthalmopathy.

This clonotype was counted many times. The gene calls are TRBV29-1 and TRBJ2-1, with 9 bases aligning to TRBD1. Per the germline V gene, CDR1 is SQVTM and CDR2 is ANQGSEA. This CDR3 has 15 residues. V trimming: 7 bases; J trimming: 5 bases; junction bases outside the gene matches: 12. CDR3: CSGEVQGAFNNEQFF. The CDR3 nucleotides read TGCAGCGGGGAGGTACAGGGGGCCTTTAACAATGAGCAGTTCTTC.

This clonotype showed up many times. The chain joins TRBV2 to TRBJ2-7; D is possibly TRBD1 (5 bases). V was shortened by 7 bases and J by 2 bases, with 15 bases between the two germline ends. Germline V gives CDR1 SNHLY, CDR2 FYNNEI. The CDR3 length is 14 residues. The CDR3 DNA reads as TGTGCCAGCAACTCTCTCAGGGTCCCCTACGAGCAGTACTTC. Translating it yields CASNSLRVPYEQYF. Using reference TRBV2 and TRBJ2-7 for the parts outside the CDR3, the full variable domain is EPEVTQTPSHQVTQMGQEVILRCVPISNHLYFYWYRQILGQKVEFLVSFYNNEISEKSEIFDDQFSVERPDGSNFTLKIRSTKLEDSAMYFCASNSLRVPYEQYFGPGTRLTVT.

The sample holds many counts of this clonotype. The genes are TRBV20-1 and TRBJ1-1; 7 positions match TRBD1. CDR3 size: 19 residues. The J segment lost 0 bases and the V segment lost 0 bases, leaving 16 bases of the junction unmatched. The germline V gene encodes CDR1 DFQATT and CDR2 SNEGSKA (reference sequence). The CDR3: CSARDPLPRQGSLNTEAFF. The CDR3 DNA reads TGCAGTGCTAGAGATCCCCTTCCTAGACAGGGTTCTTTGAACACTGAAGCTTTCTTT.

This clonotype was counted ten times or more. This chain uses TRBV30 with TRBJ2-1; 8 positions match TRBD2. This CDR3 spans 14 amino acids. The V gene end was trimmed by 0 bases and the J gene end by 8 bases; junction bases not matched to a gene: 6. Germline-derived CDR1 and CDR2 are GTSNPN and SVGIG (reference sequence). CDR3 sequence (DNA): TGTGCCTGGAGTGTAGAAGCGGGAGTCCATGAGCAGTTCTTC. This translates into CAWSVEAGVHEQFF. The full variable domain, its missing parts supplied by reference TRBV30 and TRBJ2-1, is SQTIHQWPATLVQPVGSPLSLECTVEGTSNPNLYWYRQAAGRGLQLLFYSVGIGQISSEVPQNLSASRPQDRQFILSSKKLLLSDSGFYLCAWSVEAGVHEQFFGPGTRLTVL.